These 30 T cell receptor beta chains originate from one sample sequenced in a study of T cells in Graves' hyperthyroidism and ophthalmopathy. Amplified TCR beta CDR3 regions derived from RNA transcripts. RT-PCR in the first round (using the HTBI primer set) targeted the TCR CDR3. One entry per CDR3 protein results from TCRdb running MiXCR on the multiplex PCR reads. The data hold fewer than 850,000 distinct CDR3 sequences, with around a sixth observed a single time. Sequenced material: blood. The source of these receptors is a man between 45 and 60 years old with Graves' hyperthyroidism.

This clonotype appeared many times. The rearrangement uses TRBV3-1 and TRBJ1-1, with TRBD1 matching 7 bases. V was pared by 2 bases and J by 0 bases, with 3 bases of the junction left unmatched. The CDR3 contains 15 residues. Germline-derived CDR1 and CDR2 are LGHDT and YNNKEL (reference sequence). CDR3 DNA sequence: TGTGCCAGCAGCCAACTACAGGGGATGAACACTGAAGCTTTCTTT. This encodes CASSQLQGMNTEAFF.

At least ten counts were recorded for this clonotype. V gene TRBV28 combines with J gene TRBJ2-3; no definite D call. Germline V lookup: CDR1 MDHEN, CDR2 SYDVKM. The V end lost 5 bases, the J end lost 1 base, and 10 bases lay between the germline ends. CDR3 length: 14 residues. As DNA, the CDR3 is TGTGCCAGCAGTCCATATGTTGGCACAGATACGCAGTATTTT. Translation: CASSPYVGTDTQYF. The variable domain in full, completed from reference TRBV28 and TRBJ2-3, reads DVKVTQSSRYLVKRTGEKVFLECVQDMDHENMFWYRQDPGLGLRLIYFSYDVKMKEKGDIPEGYSVSREKKERFSLILESASTNQTSMYLCASSPYVGTDTQYFGPGTRLTVL.

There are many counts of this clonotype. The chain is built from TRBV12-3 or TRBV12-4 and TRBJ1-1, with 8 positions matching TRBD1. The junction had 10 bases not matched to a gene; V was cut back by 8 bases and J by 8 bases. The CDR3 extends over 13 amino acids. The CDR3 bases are TGTGCCAGCCGAAAACAGGGGGTTTCAGAAGCTTTCTTT. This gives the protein CASRKQGVSEAFF.

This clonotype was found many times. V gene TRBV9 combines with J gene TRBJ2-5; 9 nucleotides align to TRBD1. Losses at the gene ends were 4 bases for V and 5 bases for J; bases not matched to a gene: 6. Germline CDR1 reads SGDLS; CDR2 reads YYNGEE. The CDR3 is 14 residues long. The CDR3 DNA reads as TGTGCCAGCAGCTGGGGGGGACAGGGCGAGACCCAGTACTTC. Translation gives CASSWGGQGETQYF.

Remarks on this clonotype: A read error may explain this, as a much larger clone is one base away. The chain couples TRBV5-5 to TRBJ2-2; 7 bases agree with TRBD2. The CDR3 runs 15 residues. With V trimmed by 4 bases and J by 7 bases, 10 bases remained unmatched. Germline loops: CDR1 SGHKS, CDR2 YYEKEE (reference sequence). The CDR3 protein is CASSAVPGLLGELFF. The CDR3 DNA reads TGTGCCAGCAGCGCCGTACCGGGACTACTCGGGGAGCTGTTTTTT. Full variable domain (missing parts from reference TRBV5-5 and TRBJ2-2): DAGVTQSPTHLIKTRGQQVTLRCSPISGHKSVSWYQQVLGQGPQFIFQYYEKEERGRGNFPDRFSARQFPNYSSELNVNALLLGDSALYLCASSAVPGLLGELFFGEGSRLTVL.

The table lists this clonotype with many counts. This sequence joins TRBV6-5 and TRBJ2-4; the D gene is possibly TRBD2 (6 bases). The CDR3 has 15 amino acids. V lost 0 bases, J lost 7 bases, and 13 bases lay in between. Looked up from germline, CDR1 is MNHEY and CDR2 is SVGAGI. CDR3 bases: TGTGCCAGCAGTTACTCGGCGGAGGGCGCGAACATTCAGTACTTC. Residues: CASSYSAEGANIQYF.

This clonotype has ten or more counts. CDR3 nucleotides: TGTGCCAGCAGCGAGTCTAGCGGGGCCACAGATACGCAGTATTTT. It specifies CASSESSGATDTQYF. The chain employs TRBV2 and TRBJ2-3; 9 bases fit TRBD2. The CDR3 has 15 amino acids. Germline V gene sequence: CDR1 SNHLY, CDR2 FYNNEI. V shed 6 bases, J shed 2 bases, and the junction held 6 bases outside the gene matches.

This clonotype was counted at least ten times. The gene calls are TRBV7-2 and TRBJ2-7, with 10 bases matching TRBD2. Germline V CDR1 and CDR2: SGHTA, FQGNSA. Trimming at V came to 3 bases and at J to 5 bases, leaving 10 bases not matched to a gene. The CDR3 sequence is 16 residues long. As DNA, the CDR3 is TGTGCCAGCAGCTTCGGCCCCGGGACTAGCGCCCACGAGCAGTACTTC. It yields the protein CASSFGPGTSAHEQYF. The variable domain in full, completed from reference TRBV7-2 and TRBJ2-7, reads GAGVSQSPSNKVTEKGKDVELRCDPISGHTALYWYRQSLGQGLEFLIYFQGNSAPDKSGLPSDRFSAERTGGSVSTLTIQRTQQEDSAVYLCASSFGPGTSAHEQYFGPGTRLTVT.

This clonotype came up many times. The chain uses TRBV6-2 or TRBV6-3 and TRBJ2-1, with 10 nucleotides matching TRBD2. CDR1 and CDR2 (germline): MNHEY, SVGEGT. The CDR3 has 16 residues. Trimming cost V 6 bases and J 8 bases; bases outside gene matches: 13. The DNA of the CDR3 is TGTGCCAGCAGCGGCCGGGCTAGCGGGAGAAGCGATGAGCAGTTCTTC. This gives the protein CASSGRASGRSDEQFF.

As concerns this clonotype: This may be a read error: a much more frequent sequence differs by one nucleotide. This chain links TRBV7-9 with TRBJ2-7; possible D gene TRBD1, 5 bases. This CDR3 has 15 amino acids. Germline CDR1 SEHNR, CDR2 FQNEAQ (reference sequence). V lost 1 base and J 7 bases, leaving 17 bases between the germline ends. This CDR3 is CASSLGSLSRGEQYV. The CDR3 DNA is TGTGCCAGCAGCTTAGGCTCCCTCTCAAGGGGAGAGCAGTACGTC.

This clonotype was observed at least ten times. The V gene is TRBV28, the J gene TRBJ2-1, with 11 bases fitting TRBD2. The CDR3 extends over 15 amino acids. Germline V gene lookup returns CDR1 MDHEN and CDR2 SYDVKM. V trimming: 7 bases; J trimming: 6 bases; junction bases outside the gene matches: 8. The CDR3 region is CASIPGTSGFNEQFF. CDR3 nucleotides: TGTGCCAGCATCCCCGGGACTAGCGGCTTCAATGAGCAGTTCTTC.

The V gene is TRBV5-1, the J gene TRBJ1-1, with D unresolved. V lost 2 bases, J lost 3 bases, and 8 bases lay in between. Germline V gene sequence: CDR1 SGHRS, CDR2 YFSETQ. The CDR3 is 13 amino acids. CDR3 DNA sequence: TGCGCCAGCAGCTTCGAGGGTCACACTGAAGCTTTCTTT. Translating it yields CASSFEGHTEAFF.

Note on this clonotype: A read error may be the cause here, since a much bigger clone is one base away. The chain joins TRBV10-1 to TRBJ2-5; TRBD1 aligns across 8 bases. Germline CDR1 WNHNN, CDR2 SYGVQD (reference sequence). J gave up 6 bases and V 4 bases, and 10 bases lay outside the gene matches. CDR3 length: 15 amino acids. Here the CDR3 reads CASSVPGQGTQTQYF. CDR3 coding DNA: TGCGCCAGCAGTGTCCCCGGACAGGGCACGCAGACCCAGTACTTC.

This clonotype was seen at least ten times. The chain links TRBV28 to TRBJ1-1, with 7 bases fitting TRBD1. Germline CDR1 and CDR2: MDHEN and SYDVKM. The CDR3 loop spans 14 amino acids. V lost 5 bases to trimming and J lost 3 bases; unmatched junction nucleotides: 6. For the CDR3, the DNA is TGTGCCAGCAGTCCCCGGGACAGACACACTGAAGCTTTCTTT. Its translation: CASSPRDRHTEAFF.

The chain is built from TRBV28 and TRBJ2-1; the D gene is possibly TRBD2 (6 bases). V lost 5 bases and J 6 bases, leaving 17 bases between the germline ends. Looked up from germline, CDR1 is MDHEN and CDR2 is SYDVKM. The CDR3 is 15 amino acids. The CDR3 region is CASSPRRLGGNEQFF. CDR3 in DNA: TGTGCCAGCAGTCCCCGGCGGCTGGGGGGCAATGAGCAGTTCTTC.

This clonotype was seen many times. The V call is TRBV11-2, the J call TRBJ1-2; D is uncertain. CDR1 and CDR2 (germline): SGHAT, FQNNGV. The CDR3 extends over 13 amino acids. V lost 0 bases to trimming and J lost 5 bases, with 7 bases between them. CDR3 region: CASSLDLAYGYTF. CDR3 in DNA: TGTGCCAGCAGCTTAGATCTTGCTTATGGCTACACCTTC. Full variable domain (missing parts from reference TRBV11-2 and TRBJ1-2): EAGVAQSPRYKIIEKRQSVAFWCNPISGHATLYWYQQILGQGPKLLIQFQNNGVVDDSQLPKDRFSAERLKGVDSTLKIQPAKLEDSAVYLCASSLDLAYGYTFGSGTRLTVV.

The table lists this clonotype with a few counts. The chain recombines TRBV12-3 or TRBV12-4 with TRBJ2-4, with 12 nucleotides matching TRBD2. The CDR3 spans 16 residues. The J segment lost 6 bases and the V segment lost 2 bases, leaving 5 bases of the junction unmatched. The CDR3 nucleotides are TGTGCCAGCAGTTTACCGGGACTAGCGGGTCGAAACATTCAGTACTTC. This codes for CASSLPGLAGRNIQYF.

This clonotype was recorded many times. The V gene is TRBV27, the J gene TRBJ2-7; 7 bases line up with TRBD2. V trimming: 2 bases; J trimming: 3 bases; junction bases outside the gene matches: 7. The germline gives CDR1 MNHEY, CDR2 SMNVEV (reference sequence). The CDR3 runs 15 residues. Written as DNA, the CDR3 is TGTGCCAGCAGTTTAATTGCTAGCGGAAACTACGAGCAGTACTTC. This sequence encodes CASSLIASGNYEQYF.

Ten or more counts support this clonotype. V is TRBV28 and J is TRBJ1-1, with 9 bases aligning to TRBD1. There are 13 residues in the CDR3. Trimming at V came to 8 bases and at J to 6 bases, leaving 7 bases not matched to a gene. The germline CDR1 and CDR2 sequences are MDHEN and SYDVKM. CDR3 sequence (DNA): TGTGCCAGCGCGACAGGGGGGACCTCTGAAGCTTTCTTT. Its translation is CASATGGTSEAFF.

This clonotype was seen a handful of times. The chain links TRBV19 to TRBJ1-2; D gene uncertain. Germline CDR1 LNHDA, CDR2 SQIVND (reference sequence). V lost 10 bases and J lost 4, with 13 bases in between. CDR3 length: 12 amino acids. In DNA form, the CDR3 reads TGTGCCACCTACCTCCAGGTCTATGGCTACACCTTC. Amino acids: CATYLQVYGYTF.

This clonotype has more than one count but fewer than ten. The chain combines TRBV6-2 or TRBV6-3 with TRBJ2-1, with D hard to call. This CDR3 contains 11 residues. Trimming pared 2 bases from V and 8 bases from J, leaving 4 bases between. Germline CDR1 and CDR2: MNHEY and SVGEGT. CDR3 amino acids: CASSYGDEQFF. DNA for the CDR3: TGTGCCAGCAGTTACGGGGATGAGCAGTTCTTC.

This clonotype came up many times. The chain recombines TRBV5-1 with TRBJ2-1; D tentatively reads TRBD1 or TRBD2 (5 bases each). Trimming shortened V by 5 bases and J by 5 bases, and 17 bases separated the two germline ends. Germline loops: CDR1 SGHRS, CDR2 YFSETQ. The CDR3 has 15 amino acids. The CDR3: CASSSDGTDNNEQFF. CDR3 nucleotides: TGCGCCAGCAGTTCAGACGGGACGGATAACAATGAGCAGTTCTTC. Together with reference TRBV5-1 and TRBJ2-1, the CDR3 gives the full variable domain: KAGVTQTPRYLIKTRGQQVTLSCSPISGHRSVSWYQQTPGQGLQFLFEYFSETQRNKGNFPGRFSGRQFSNSRSEMNVSTLELGDSALYLCASSSDGTDNNEQFFGPGTRLTVL.

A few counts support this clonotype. The CDR3 loop is CASRGPGQGGNEQFF. The CDR3 DNA reads TGTGCCAGCAGGGGCCCGGGACAGGGAGGGAATGAGCAGTTCTTC. The genes are TRBV27 and TRBJ2-1, with 9 bases lining up with TRBD1. V shed 6 bases and J 7 bases; nucleotides not matched to a gene: 10. Germline V CDR1 and CDR2: MNHEY, SMNVEV (reference sequence). This CDR3 has 15 residues.

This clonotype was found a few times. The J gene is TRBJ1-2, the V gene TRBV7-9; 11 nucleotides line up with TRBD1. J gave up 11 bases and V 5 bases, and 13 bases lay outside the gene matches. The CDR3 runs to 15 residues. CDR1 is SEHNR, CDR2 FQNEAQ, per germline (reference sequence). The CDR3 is CASSRISIGTGGYTF. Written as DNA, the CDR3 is TGTGCCAGCAGCCGCATTTCTATTGGGACAGGGGGTTACACCTTC.

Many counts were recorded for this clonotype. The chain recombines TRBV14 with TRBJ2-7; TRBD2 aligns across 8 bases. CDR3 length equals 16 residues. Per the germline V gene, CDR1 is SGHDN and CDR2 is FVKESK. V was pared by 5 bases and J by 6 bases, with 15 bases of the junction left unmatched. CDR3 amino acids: CASSGVRRAGGREQYF. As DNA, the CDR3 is TGTGCCAGCAGCGGGGTCCGGAGGGCGGGAGGACGCGAGCAGTACTTC.

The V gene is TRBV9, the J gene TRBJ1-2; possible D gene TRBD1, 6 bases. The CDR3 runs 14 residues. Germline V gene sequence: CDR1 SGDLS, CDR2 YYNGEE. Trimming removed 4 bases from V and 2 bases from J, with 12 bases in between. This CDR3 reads CASSSQGGNYGYTF. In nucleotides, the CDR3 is TGTGCCAGCAGCTCCCAAGGGGGGAACTATGGCTACACCTTC.

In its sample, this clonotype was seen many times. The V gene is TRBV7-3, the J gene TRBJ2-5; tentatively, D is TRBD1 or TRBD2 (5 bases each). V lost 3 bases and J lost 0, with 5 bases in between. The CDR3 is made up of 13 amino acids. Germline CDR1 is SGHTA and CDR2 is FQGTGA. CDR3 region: CASSLGHQETQYF. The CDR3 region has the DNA TGTGCCAGCAGCTTGGGACACCAAGAGACCCAGTACTTC.

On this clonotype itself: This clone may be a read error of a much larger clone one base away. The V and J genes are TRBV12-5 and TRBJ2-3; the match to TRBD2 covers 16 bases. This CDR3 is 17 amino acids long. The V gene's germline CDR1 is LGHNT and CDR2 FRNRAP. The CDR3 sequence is CASCLGLAGGTGDTQYF. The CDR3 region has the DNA TGTGCTAGTTGTTTGGGACTAGCGGGAGGGACCGGAGATACGCAGTATTTT.

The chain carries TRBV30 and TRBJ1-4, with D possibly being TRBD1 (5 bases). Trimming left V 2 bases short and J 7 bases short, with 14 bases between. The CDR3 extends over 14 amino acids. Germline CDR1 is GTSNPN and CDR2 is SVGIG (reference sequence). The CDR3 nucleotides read TGTGCCTGGAGTTTCGGACACGGAGGTGAAAAACTGTTTTTT. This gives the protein CAWSFGHGGEKLFF.

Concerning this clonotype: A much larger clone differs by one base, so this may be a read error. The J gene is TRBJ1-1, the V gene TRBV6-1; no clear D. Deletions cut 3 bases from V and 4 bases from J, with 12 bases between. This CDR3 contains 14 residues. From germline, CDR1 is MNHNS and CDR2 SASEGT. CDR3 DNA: TGTGCCAGCAGTGACCCCGACCGGGGCACTGAAGCTTTCTTT. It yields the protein CASSDPDRGTEAFF.